What follows are 17 T cell receptor beta chains derived from one specimen sequenced in a study of T-cell memory formation after mild COVID-19. Each CDR3 protein is one row after TCRdb ran MiXCR on the 5' RACE reads. The sample holds 70,000 to 95,000 distinct CDR3 sequences, 9.5% to 15% seen once. Material: PBMCs or a T cell subset sorted from them (not recorded which). The receptors stem from a man younger than 35 who had mild COVID-19 (a few samples of this study predate the infection). Cell type and time point are not known.

This clonotype was observed many times. The DNA of the CDR3 is TGTGCCGCCACCGGGGCCGACGGGACCCAGTACTTC. This sequence encodes CAATGADGTQYF. V gene TRBV6-2 or TRBV6-3 combines with J gene TRBJ2-5; D tentatively reads TRBD1 or TRBD2 (5 bases each). This CDR3 spans 12 amino acids. In germline, CDR1 is MNHEY, CDR2 SVGEGT. The V end lost 11 bases, the J end lost 7 bases, and 17 bases lay between the germline ends.

The table lists this clonotype with a few counts. The chain links TRBV3-1 to TRBJ2-3; D is possibly TRBD1 or TRBD2 (5 bases each). V was pared by 1 base and J by 2 bases, with 7 bases between. Germline V gene sequence: CDR1 LGHDT, CDR2 YNNKEL (reference sequence). The CDR3 totals 14 residues. The CDR3 loop reads CASSQGDATDTQYF. The CDR3 DNA reads as TGTGCCAGCAGCCAAGGGGACGCCACAGATACGCAGTATTTT.

This clonotype was recorded at least ten times. The rearrangement uses TRBV27 and TRBJ2-2, with 7 bases matching TRBD1. The CDR3 runs to 15 residues. The V segment lost 0 bases and the J segment 3 bases; nucleotides outside the gene matches: 1. Germline V gene lookup returns CDR1 MNHEY and CDR2 SMNVEV (reference sequence). The CDR3: CASSLSGGYTGELFF. CDR3 bases: TGTGCCAGCAGTTTATCAGGGGGCTACACCGGGGAGCTGTTTTTT.

The V gene is TRBV12-3 or TRBV12-4, the J gene TRBJ1-5; a possible D gene is TRBD1 (6 bases). The V gene lost 5 bases and the J gene lost 2 bases, with 13 bases spanning the gap. CDR3 length: 15 amino acids. The DNA of the CDR3 is TGTGCCAGCAGTGCCCCCAGGGGAGGCAATCAGCCCCAGCATTTT. Translated: CASSAPRGGNQPQHF.

This clonotype was found a few times. This sequence joins TRBV11-2 and TRBJ2-3; a weak D match, TRBD2 (6 bases). Looked up from germline, CDR1 is SGHAT and CDR2 is FQNNGV. Trimming took off 2 bases at V and 6 bases at J, with 21 bases between the two ends. The CDR3 contains 17 residues. The CDR3 DNA reads as TGTGCCAGCAGCTTACTCGGGACTCCTTTCCCCGATGATACGCAGTATTTT. Protein sequence: CASSLLGTPFPDDTQYF.

CDR3 DNA: TGTGCCAGCAGTGAACAAGGGACAGGGGAGAGGGGGACCTTC. It encodes CASSEQGTGERGTF. The chain uses TRBV6-5 and TRBJ1-2; 10 nucleotides align to TRBD1. Germline CDR1 and CDR2: MNHEY and SVGAGI. With V trimmed by 5 bases and J by 14 bases, 14 bases remained unmatched. This CDR3 is built from 14 residues.

This clonotype appeared a few times. The chain joins TRBV5-1 to TRBJ2-7; D perhaps matches TRBD2 (5 bases). CDR3 length: 15 residues. From germline, CDR1 is SGHRS and CDR2 YFSETQ. V lost 4 bases and J lost 1, with 15 bases in between. Written as DNA, the CDR3 is TGCGCCAGCAGCCCCCGGGGTACAGTATCCTACGAGCAGTACTTC. It specifies CASSPRGTVSYEQYF. The complete variable domain, with remaining parts taken from reference TRBV5-1 and TRBJ2-7, reads KAGVTQTPRYLIKTRGQQVTLSCSPISGHRSVSWYQQTPGQGLQFLFEYFSETQRNKGNFPGRFSGRQFSNSRSEMNVSTLELGDSALYLCASSPRGTVSYEQYFGPGTRLTVT.

This chain connects TRBV28 to TRBJ2-1; 10 bases are shared with TRBD1. Germline V gene lookup returns CDR1 MDHEN and CDR2 SYDVKM. After removal of 5 bases from V and 2 bases from J, the junction contained 6 bases not matched to a gene. CDR3 length: 16 amino acids. CDR3 nucleotide sequence: TGTGCCAGCAGTCCCACCGGGACAGGGGCCTACAATGAGCAGTTCTTC. The encoded protein is CASSPTGTGAYNEQFF.

The chain uses TRBV5-1 and TRBJ1-2, with D perhaps matching TRBD1 (5 bases). The CDR3 contains 14 residues. V dropped 4 bases and J dropped 4 bases, with 14 bases sitting between them. Germline V CDR1 and CDR2: SGHRS, YFSETQ. CDR3: CASSQDIGSYGYTF. The CDR3 bases are TGCGCCAGCAGCCAGGACATTGGGAGCTATGGCTACACCTTC.

In its sample, this clonotype was seen many times. The chain employs TRBV6-1 and TRBJ2-3; 15 bases map to TRBD2. The germline gives CDR1 MNHNS, CDR2 SASEGT. The CDR3 has 16 amino acids. Trimming at V came to 1 base and at J to 4 bases, leaving 0 bases not matched to a gene. CDR3 protein: CASSEGTSGGADTQYF. The CDR3 DNA reads TGTGCCAGCAGTGAAGGGACTAGCGGGGGGGCAGATACGCAGTATTTT.

The sample holds a few counts of this clonotype. V and J are TRBV7-3 and TRBJ2-7; 7 nucleotides match TRBD2. With 10 bases clipped from V and 3 bases from J, the junction kept 39 bases outside the gene matches. From germline, CDR1 is SGHTA and CDR2 FQGTGA. The CDR3 sequence is 23 residues long. The CDR3 reads CATTRELLPTEPKGWPTLYEQYV. The CDR3 bases are TGTGCCACTACGCGGGAGCTACTGCCTACTGAACCTAAAGGTTGGCCTACCCTCTACGAGCAGTACGTC.

The gene calls are TRBV25-1 and TRBJ1-5; D is unclear. The CDR3 sequence is 14 residues long. V was clipped by 5 bases and J by 4 bases, with 12 bases between them. Germline CDR1 reads MGHDK; CDR2 reads SYGVNS. CDR3 residues: CASSKDGLNQPQHF. In DNA, the CDR3 is TGTGCCAGCAGTAAGGACGGCCTGAATCAGCCCCAGCATTTT.

The sample holds a few counts of this clonotype. The rearrangement joins TRBV27 to TRBJ2-7; weak D call: TRBD1 (6 bases). This CDR3 is built from 16 residues. Looked up from germline, CDR1 is MNHEY and CDR2 is SMNVEV (reference sequence). The V and J ends lost 1 base and 6 bases respectively, with 19 bases between them. The CDR3 reads CASSLLVSGGNREQYF. The CDR3 nucleotides are TGTGCCAGCAGTTTATTAGTTAGTGGGGGCAACCGCGAGCAGTACTTC.

This chain connects TRBV20-1 to TRBJ1-2; perhaps TRBD1 as D (5 bases). The germline V and J ends were trimmed by 3 bases and 7 bases, with 18 bases remaining between them. CDR3 size: 14 residues. Germline assignment: CDR1 DFQATT and CDR2 SNEGSKA (reference sequence). This CDR3 is CSASSMTVLGGYTF. The CDR3 coding sequence is TGCAGTGCTAGCTCAATGACAGTCCTGGGTGGCTACACCTTC.

This clonotype has more than one count but fewer than ten. The rearrangement links TRBV19 to TRBJ2-1; 12 bases are a match to TRBD2. This CDR3 is built from 15 residues. The ends lost 5 bases at V and 8 bases at J; junction bases unmatched: 7. Germline assignment: CDR1 LNHDA and CDR2 SQIVND (reference sequence). The CDR3 loop is CASSVLAGGSDEQFF. The CDR3 bases are TGTGCCAGTAGTGTACTAGCGGGGGGTAGCGATGAGCAGTTCTTC.

V is TRBV7-9 and J is TRBJ1-5; 7 positions match TRBD1. Germline CDR1 is SEHNR and CDR2 is FQNEAQ (reference sequence). This CDR3 is built from 15 residues. V gave up 5 bases and J gave up 8 bases; unmatched junction bases: 12. DNA for the CDR3: TGTGCCAGCAGCCCAACCGGGACAGTAGGTGAGCCCCAGCATTTT. This translates into CASSPTGTVGEPQHF.

By its share, this clonotype is medium-sized. This chain connects TRBV7-2 to TRBJ2-5; 12 bases agree with TRBD2. The CDR3 spans 15 residues. CDR1 and CDR2 (germline): SGHTA, FQGNSA. The junction had 5 bases not matched to a gene; V was cut back by 5 bases and J by 4 bases. The CDR3 coding sequence is TGTGCCAGCAGCGGGAAGGGACTAGCGGGAGAGACCCAGTACTTC. This gives the protein CASSGKGLAGETQYF.